The 9 T cell receptor beta chains below all came from one sample that was sequenced in a study of blood T cells in healthy people across ages. Using a J-beta primer mix together with a sample-barcoded 5' primer, a second PCR was run for about 7 to 12 cycles. In TCRdb, the 5' RACE reads were re-called with MiXCR into one record per CDR3 protein. This table has roughly 1,700,000 distinct CDR3 sequences, roughly 27% appearing once. Sequencing was done on a sample of blood. Source of these receptors: a woman in her 30s in good health.

This chain connects TRBV29-1 to TRBJ2-4; a weak D match, TRBD2 (5 bases). The germline V gene has CDR1 SQVTM and CDR2 ANQGSEA. V was clipped by 5 bases and J by 6 bases, with 14 bases between them. The CDR3 consists of 13 residues. The CDR3 loop is CSVSYTGGNIQYF. The DNA of the CDR3 is TGCAGCGTTTCTTATACTGGAGGAAACATTCAGTACTTC.

The V and J genes are TRBV20-1 and TRBJ1-5; maybe TRBD1 (6 bases). V lost 2 bases and J lost 3, with 14 bases in between. Germline V gives CDR1 DFQATT, CDR2 SNEGSKA (reference sequence). This CDR3 region has 15 residues. The DNA of the CDR3 is TGCAGTGCTAGACCCCGGGACACGCTCAATCAGCCCCAGCATTTT. It yields the protein CSARPRDTLNQPQHF.

This clonotype has more than one count but fewer than ten. V usage is TRBV11-2 and J usage is TRBJ2-2, with D unclear. Deletions cut 4 bases from V and 3 bases from J, with 6 bases between. CDR3 length equals 13 residues. CDR1 and CDR2 (germline): SGHAT, FQNNGV. This chain's CDR3 is CASSSLYTGELFF. The CDR3 DNA sequence: TGTGCCAGCAGCTCCTTGTACACCGGGGAGCTGTTTTTT.

The CDR3 nucleotides read TGTGCCAGCAGCCGCCCTCCGGGGACTTACAATGAGCAGTTCTTC. It yields the protein CASSRPPGTYNEQFF. The chain couples TRBV6-5 to TRBJ2-1, with TRBD2 as a possible D gene (6 bases). There are 15 residues in the CDR3. The germline gives CDR1 MNHEY, CDR2 SVGAGI. V was trimmed by 6 bases and J by 4 bases, leaving 16 bases between them.

On this clonotype itself: This may be a read error: a much more frequent sequence differs by one nucleotide. The chain combines TRBV29-1 with TRBJ2-7, with D unclear. V was clipped by 7 bases and J by 7 bases, with 14 bases between them. The CDR3 has 11 amino acids. CDR1 and CDR2 from the germline V gene are SQVTM and ANQGSEA. In DNA form, the CDR3 reads TGCAGCGCCTGGATGTCGGAAGAGCAGTACTTC. Translated, it gives CSAWMSEEQYF.

V and J are TRBV20-1 and TRBJ2-1, with a possible D match to TRBD2 (6 bases). V was pared by 1 base and J by 6 bases, with 10 bases between. Per the germline V gene, CDR1 is DFQATT and CDR2 is SNEGSKA (reference sequence). This CDR3 is 13 amino acids long. CDR3 sequence: CSARAGGSNEQFF. The CDR3 DNA reads as TGCAGTGCTAGAGCCGGGGGAAGCAATGAGCAGTTCTTC.

This clonotype was picked up a small number of times. The gene calls are TRBV14 and TRBJ2-3; D is unresolved. CDR3 size: 14 residues. Germline V gene lookup returns CDR1 SGHDN and CDR2 FVKESK. V gave up 1 base and J gave up 4 bases, with 9 bases separating them. The DNA of the CDR3 is TGTGCCAGCAGCCAAGTCGCGGTAGCAGATACGCAGTATTTT. As protein: CASSQVAVADTQYF.

The V gene is TRBV30, the J gene TRBJ2-7; D might be TRBD2 (5 bases). Per germline, CDR1 GTSNPN and CDR2 SVGIG (reference sequence). The CDR3 has 13 residues. Trimming removed 5 bases from V and 5 bases from J, with 16 bases in between. CDR3 DNA sequence: TGTGCCTGGGAGGGTTTAAGGCAAAACGAGCAGTACTTC. It yields the protein CAWEGLRQNEQYF.

This chain joins TRBV24-1 and TRBJ2-1; no clear D. Trimming removed 3 bases from V and 8 bases from J, with 16 bases in between. Germline V gene lookup returns CDR1 KGHDR and CDR2 SFDVKD. CDR3 length: 15 amino acids. The CDR3, as DNA: TGTGCCACCAGTGATCCCCGTGCGCGTAAGGATGAGCAGTTCTTC. It translates to CATSDPRARKDEQFF.